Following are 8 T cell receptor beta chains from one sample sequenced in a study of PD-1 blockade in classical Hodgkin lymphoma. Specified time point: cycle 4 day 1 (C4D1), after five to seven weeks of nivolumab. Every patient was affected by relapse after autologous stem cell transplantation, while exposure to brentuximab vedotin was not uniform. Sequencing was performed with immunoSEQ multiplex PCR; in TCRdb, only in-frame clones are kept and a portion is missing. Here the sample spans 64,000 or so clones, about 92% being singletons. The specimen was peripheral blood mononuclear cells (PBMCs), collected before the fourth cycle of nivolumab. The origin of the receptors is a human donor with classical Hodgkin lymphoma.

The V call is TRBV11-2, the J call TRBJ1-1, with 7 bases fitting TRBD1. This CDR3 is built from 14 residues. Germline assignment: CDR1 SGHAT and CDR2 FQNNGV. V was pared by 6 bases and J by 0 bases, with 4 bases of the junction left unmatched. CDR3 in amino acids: CASRNRGMNTEAFF. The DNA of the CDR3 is TGTGCCAGCAGGAACAGGGGCATGAACACTGAAGCTTTCTTT.

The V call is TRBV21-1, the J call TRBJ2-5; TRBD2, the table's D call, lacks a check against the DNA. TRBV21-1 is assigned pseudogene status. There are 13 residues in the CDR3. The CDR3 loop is CASSMRKQETQYF. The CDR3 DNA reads TGTGCCAGCAGCATGAGGAAGCAAGAGACCCAGTACTTC.

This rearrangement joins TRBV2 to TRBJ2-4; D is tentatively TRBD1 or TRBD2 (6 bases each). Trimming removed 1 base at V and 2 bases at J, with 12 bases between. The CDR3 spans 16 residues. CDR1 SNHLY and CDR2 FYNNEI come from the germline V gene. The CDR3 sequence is CASSEGGGPSKNIQYF. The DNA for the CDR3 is TGTGCCAGCAGTGAAGGTGGGGGGCCCTCCAAAAACATTCAGTACTTC.

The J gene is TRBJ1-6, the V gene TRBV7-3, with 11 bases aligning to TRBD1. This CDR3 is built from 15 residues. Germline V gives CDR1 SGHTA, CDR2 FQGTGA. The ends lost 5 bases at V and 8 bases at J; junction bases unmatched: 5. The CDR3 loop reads CASSRTGGSDSPLHF. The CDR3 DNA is TGTGCCAGCAGCCGGACAGGGGGCTCGGATTCACCCCTCCACTTT.

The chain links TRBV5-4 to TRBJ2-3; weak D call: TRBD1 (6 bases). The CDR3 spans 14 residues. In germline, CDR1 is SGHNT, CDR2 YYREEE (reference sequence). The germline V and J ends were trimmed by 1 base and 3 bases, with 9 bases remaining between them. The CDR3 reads CASSLSQGTDTQYF. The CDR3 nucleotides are TGTGCCAGCAGCTTGTCACAGGGTACAGATACGCAGTATTTT.

The CDR3 coding sequence is TGCGCCAGCAGCCAAGATCCGGGACAGTCAGATACGCAGTATTTT. Encoded protein: CASSQDPGQSDTQYF. The chain employs TRBV4-1 and TRBJ2-3; 7 positions agree with TRBD1. This CDR3 has 15 residues. Germline V gene data show CDR1 as MGHRA and CDR2 as YSYEKL. V dropped 0 bases and J dropped 4; count of bases not matched to a gene: 4.

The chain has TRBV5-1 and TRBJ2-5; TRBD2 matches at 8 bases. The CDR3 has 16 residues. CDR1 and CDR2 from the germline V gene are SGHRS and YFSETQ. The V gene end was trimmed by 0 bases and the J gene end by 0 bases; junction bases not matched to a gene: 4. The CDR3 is CASSLGGTSNQETQYF. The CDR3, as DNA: TGCGCCAGCAGCTTGGGGGGGACTAGTAACCAAGAGACCCAGTACTTC.

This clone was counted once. Here the CDR3 reads CASSYGGLGTNEKLFF. In DNA, the CDR3 is TGTGCCAGCAGTTACGGAGGGCTTGGCACTAATGAAAAACTGTTTTTT. The chain employs TRBV6-5 and TRBJ1-4; D remains ambiguous. Germline loops: CDR1 MNHEY, CDR2 SVGAGI. The CDR3 totals 16 residues. V was clipped by 2 bases and J by 2 bases, with 12 bases between them.